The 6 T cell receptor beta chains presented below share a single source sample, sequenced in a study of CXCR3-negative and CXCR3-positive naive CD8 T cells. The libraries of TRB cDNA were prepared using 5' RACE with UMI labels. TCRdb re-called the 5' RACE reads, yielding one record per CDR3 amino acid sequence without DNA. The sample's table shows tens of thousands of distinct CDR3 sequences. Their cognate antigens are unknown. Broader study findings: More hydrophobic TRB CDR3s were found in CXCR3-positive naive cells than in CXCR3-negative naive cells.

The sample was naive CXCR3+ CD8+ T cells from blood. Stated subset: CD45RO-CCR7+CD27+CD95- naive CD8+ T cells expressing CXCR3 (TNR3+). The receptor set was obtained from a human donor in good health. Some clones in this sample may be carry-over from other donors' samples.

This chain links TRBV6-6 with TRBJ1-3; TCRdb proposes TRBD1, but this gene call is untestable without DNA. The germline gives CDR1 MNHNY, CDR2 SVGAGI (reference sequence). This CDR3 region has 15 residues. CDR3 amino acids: CASSYLSGSGNTIYF.

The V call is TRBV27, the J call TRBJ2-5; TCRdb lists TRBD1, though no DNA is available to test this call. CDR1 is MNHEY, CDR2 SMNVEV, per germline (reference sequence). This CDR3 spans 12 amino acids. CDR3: CASSKGGETQYF.

The chain's CDR3 is CATSPETSPTGELFF. The V gene is TRBV27, the J gene TRBJ2-2; the D gene TCRdb calls, TRBD1, cannot be checked with no DNA. This CDR3 has 15 amino acids. Germline V lookup: CDR1 MNHEY, CDR2 SMNVEV (reference sequence).

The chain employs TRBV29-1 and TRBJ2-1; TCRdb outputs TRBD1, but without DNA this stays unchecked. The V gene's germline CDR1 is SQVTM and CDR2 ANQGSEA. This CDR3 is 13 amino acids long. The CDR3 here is CSAPGGGANEQFF.

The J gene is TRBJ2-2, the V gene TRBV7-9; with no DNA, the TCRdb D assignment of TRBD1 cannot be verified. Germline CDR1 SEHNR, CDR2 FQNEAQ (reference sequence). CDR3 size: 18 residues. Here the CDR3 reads CASSLGDRQELTTGELFF.

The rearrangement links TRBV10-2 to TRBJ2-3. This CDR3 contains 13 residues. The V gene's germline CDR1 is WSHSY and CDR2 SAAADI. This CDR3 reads CASSEDGTDTQYF.